Following are 6 T cell receptor beta chains from one sample sequenced in a study of cytotoxic CD8 clonotypes in ibrutinib-treated CLL. Some clones are missing from TCRdb's copy, which holds only in-frame ones; the method was immunoSEQ multiplex PCR. The sample holds 150,000 to 250,000 clones; roughly 72% are singletons and the top ten take around an eighth. The starting material was PBMCs, obtained after 24 months of ibrutinib treatment. These receptors were taken from a human donor with chronic lymphocytic leukemia.

The chain is built from TRBV2 and TRBJ2-2, with D possibly matching TRBD1 (5 bases). Germline V lookup: CDR1 SNHLY, CDR2 FYNNEI. With 1 base removed from V and 7 bases from J, the gap between germline ends came to 13 bases. The length of the CDR3 is 15 residues. This CDR3 is CASSEVVRVGGELFF. CDR3 in DNA: TGTGCCAGCAGTGAAGTTGTCAGGGTGGGCGGGGAGCTGTTTTTT. The entire variable domain, with the rest obtained from reference TRBV2 and TRBJ2-2, is as follows: EPEVTQTPSHQVTQMGQEVILRCVPISNHLYFYWYRQILGQKVEFLVSFYNNEISEKSEIFDDQFSVERPDGSNFTLKIRSTKLEDSAMYFCASSEVVRVGGELFFGEGSRLTVL.

This clone has only one observation. This sequence may be a read error, since a much larger clone differs from it by one base. The chain is built from TRBV9 and TRBJ2-3, with unresolved D. There are 11 residues in the CDR3. Germline V CDR1 and CDR2: SGDLS, YYNGEE. The ends were cut back, 3 bases at V and 2 bases at J, with 1 base in the middle. This CDR3 is CASSATDTQYF. The CDR3 region has the DNA TGTGCCAGCAGCGCCACAGATACGCAGTATTTT.

This chain connects TRBV5-6 to TRBJ2-3, with D uncertain. The germline V and J ends were trimmed by 1 base and 5 bases, with 11 bases remaining between them. This CDR3 has 14 amino acids. Germline lookup yields CDR1 SGHDT and CDR2 YYEEEE. CDR3 DNA sequence: TGTGCCAGCAGCTTGATACAGCCCGGAGATACGCAGTATTTT. Amino acid sequence: CASSLIQPGDTQYF.

The sample holds many counts of this clone. CDR3 DNA sequence: TGCGCCAGCAGCCAAGACACGGGCGTGGGTGGGGAGCTGTTTTTT. Encoded protein: CASSQDTGVGGELFF. This chain connects TRBV4-3 to TRBJ2-2; the D is unclear. This CDR3 is built from 15 residues. V lost 0 bases to trimming and J lost 8 bases, with 13 bases between them. The germline V gene has CDR1 LGHNA and CDR2 YSLEER.

The V and J genes are TRBV4-1 and TRBJ2-7; 7 bases line up with TRBD1. V lost 6 bases and J lost 1; bases outside the gene matches: 3. The CDR3 length is 13 residues. The germline gives CDR1 MGHRA, CDR2 YSYEKL. CDR3 nucleotides: TGCGCCAGCAGTCGGGACAGATCCTACGAGCAGTACTTC. Amino acids: CASSRDRSYEQYF.

In regard to this clone: One end of the junction varies from germline; a read error may be responsible. The chain uses TRBV28 and TRBJ1-2, with D unclear. Per germline, CDR1 MDHEN and CDR2 SYDVKM. There are 13 residues in the CDR3. The CDR3 here is CASSFSLNSGYTF. The CDR3 bases are TGTGCCAGCAGTTTTTCGCTTAACTCTGGCTACACCTTC.